Listed here are 15 T cell receptor beta chains from one sample, sequenced in a study of T-cell reconstitution after alpha-beta-depleted transplantation in children. TCRbeta library preparation incorporated unique molecular identifiers. A single record per CDR3 protein comes from TCRdb applying MiXCR to the PCR reads. The table has 150,000 to 200,000 distinct CDR3 sequences, more than 6.5% seen once. The source material was PBMCs from the stem cell graft donor, sampled from the stem cell graft. These receptors all stem from a human donor who donated a stem cell graft to a child with Wiskott-Aldrich syndrome.

The table lists this clonotype with many counts. V is TRBV5-5 and J is TRBJ2-6, with D hard to call. Trimming cost V 0 bases and J 4 bases, with 11 bases left between them. This CDR3 spans 16 amino acids. Germline CDR1 and CDR2: SGHKS and YYEKEE (reference sequence). The CDR3 DNA is TGTGCCAGCAGCTTGGGTGTAATCTTCGGGGCCAACGTCCTGACTTTC. Translated: CASSLGVIFGANVLTF. Using reference TRBV5-5 and TRBJ2-6 for the parts outside the CDR3, the full variable domain is DAGVTQSPTHLIKTRGQQVTLRCSPISGHKSVSWYQQVLGQGPQFIFQYYEKEERGRGNFPDRFSARQFPNYSSELNVNALLLGDSALYLCASSLGVIFGANVLTFGAGSRLTVL.

This clonotype was counted many times. The chain couples TRBV20-1 to TRBJ1-4; 8 bases agree with TRBD1. CDR1 and CDR2 (germline): DFQATT, SNEGSKA (reference sequence). Trimming at V came to 7 bases and at J to 7 bases, leaving 8 bases not matched to a gene. The CDR3 sequence is 13 residues long. The CDR3 nucleotides read TGCAGTGTTTATAGAACAGGGGGTGAAAAACTGTTTTTT. This encodes CSVYRTGGEKLFF.

This chain uses TRBV7-9 with TRBJ2-7, with 8 bases matching TRBD1. Trimming at V came to 4 bases and at J to 0 bases, leaving 2 bases not matched to a gene. CDR3 length equals 14 residues. Germline CDR1 SEHNR, CDR2 FQNEAQ (reference sequence). CDR3 residues: CASSSTGDSYEQYF. CDR3 DNA sequence: TGTGCCAGCAGCTCGACAGGGGACTCCTACGAGCAGTACTTC.

This clonotype occurred many times. The gene calls are TRBV12-3 or TRBV12-4 and TRBJ1-2, with 10 bases fitting TRBD1. V dropped 6 bases and J dropped 3; count of bases not matched to a gene: 7. The CDR3 sequence is 15 residues long. The CDR3 loop is CASSLDRGYDYGYTF. The CDR3 DNA follows: TGTGCCAGCAGCTTGGACAGGGGGTACGACTATGGCTACACCTTC.

The V call is TRBV11-2, the J call TRBJ2-3; 13 nucleotides agree with TRBD2. V lost 5 bases, J lost 1 base, and 9 bases stayed unmatched. The CDR3 sequence is 18 residues long. Looked up from germline, CDR1 is SGHAT and CDR2 is FQNNGV. This chain's CDR3 is CASSIRTSGSTGTDTQYF. For the CDR3, the DNA is TGTGCCAGCAGCATACGGACTAGCGGGAGTACAGGCACAGATACGCAGTATTTT.

This clonotype was detected many times. The V gene is TRBV5-5, the J gene TRBJ1-5; D is possibly TRBD1 (6 bases). The germline CDR1 and CDR2 sequences are SGHKS and YYEKEE (reference sequence). Trimming took off 4 bases at V and 0 bases at J, with 11 bases between the two ends. The CDR3 extends over 15 amino acids. The CDR3 is CASSGGTYSNQPQHF. DNA for the CDR3: TGTGCCAGCAGCGGGGGGACATATAGCAATCAGCCCCAGCATTTT.

This clonotype occurred many times. The chain combines TRBV4-2 with TRBJ2-1, with TRBD2 matching 9 bases. The V and J ends lost 0 bases and 8 bases, in that order; junction bases with no gene match: 11. The CDR3 has 17 amino acids. Germline CDR1 is LGHNA and CDR2 is YNFKEQ. CDR3 in amino acids: CASSQEIWRGGWDEQFF. The CDR3 DNA follows: TGTGCCAGCAGCCAAGAAATTTGGCGGGGGGGCTGGGATGAGCAGTTCTTC.

The V gene is TRBV19, the J gene TRBJ2-2; 11 bases line up with TRBD2. CDR1 and CDR2 from the germline V gene are LNHDA and SQIVND (reference sequence). The CDR3 contains 20 residues. V was pared by 9 bases and J by 4 bases, with 22 bases of the junction left unmatched. CDR3 sequence reads: CASETRTSGFLRSSTGELFF. The CDR3 DNA reads TGTGCCAGCGAAACGAGGACTAGCGGGTTTTTGAGATCGAGCACCGGGGAGCTGTTTTTT.

This clonotype was seen more than once but under ten times. The chain combines TRBV5-5 with TRBJ2-2; D gene uncertain. With 4 bases removed from V and 4 bases from J, the gap between germline ends came to 11 bases. This CDR3 has 14 amino acids. Per the germline V gene, CDR1 is SGHKS and CDR2 is YYEKEE (reference sequence). CDR3 bases: TGTGCCAGCAGCGTTACTTGGGGCACCGGGGAGCTGTTTTTT. It specifies CASSVTWGTGELFF. The variable domain in full, completed from reference TRBV5-5 and TRBJ2-2, reads DAGVTQSPTHLIKTRGQQVTLRCSPISGHKSVSWYQQVLGQGPQFIFQYYEKEERGRGNFPDRFSARQFPNYSSELNVNALLLGDSALYLCASSVTWGTGELFFGEGSRLTVL.

This clonotype was seen at least ten times. The chain combines TRBV5-1 with TRBJ1-1; TRBD1 matches 9 bases. V lost 4 bases and J lost 5; bases outside the gene matches: 12. The germline gives CDR1 SGHRS, CDR2 YFSETQ. The CDR3 loop spans 16 amino acids. The CDR3 here is CASSRGTGKGVTEAFF. CDR3 bases: TGCGCCAGCAGCCGAGGGACAGGGAAAGGAGTGACTGAAGCTTTCTTT.

This clonotype was seen repeatedly, ten times or more. The CDR3 DNA is TGCAGTGCTGCAAAGGTACAGGGGGATGAAAAACTGTTTTTT. Translated, it gives CSAAKVQGDEKLFF. The chain has TRBV20-1 and TRBJ1-4; 8 positions agree with TRBD1. The V segment lost 5 bases and the J segment 6 bases; nucleotides outside the gene matches: 8. Germline loops: CDR1 DFQATT, CDR2 SNEGSKA (reference sequence). The CDR3 loop spans 14 amino acids.

This clonotype was found many times. The rearrangement joins TRBV25-1 to TRBJ2-7; 9 nucleotides match TRBD1. Trimming at V came to 2 bases and at J to 5 bases, leaving 7 bases not matched to a gene. Germline V gene data show CDR1 as MGHDK and CDR2 as SYGVNS. This CDR3 spans 15 amino acids. CDR3: CASSEPGTGKDEQYF. The CDR3 DNA is TGTGCCAGCAGTGAACCCGGGACAGGGAAGGACGAGCAGTACTTC.

This clonotype was seen many times. This chain links TRBV21-1 with TRBJ1-1; TRBD1, the table's D call, was not compared with the DNA. TRBV21-1 corresponds to a pseudogene. The CDR3 runs 17 residues. In nucleotides, the CDR3 is TGTGCCAGCAGCTTGCCCGGGACAGGCATCCTCAGCACTGAAGCTTTCTTT. This gives the protein CASSLPGTGILSTEAFF.

This clonotype occurred a few times. This sequence joins TRBV4-3 and TRBJ2-7; 10 bases align to TRBD2. Germline-derived CDR1 and CDR2 are LGHNA and YSLEER. This CDR3 spans 18 amino acids. V shed 0 bases and J 2 bases; nucleotides not matched to a gene: 10. The CDR3 bases are TGCGCCAGCAGCCAAGATTGGCCTAGCGGGAGACCTACCTACGAGCAGTACTTC. This codes for CASSQDWPSGRPTYEQYF.

Ten or more counts support this clonotype. V is TRBV5-1 and J is TRBJ2-3; unclear D gene. The CDR3 extends over 14 amino acids. With 0 bases removed from V and 3 bases from J, the gap between germline ends came to 8 bases. Germline-derived CDR1 and CDR2 are SGHRS and YFSETQ. The CDR3 DNA sequence: TGCGCCAGCAGCTTGGATCCCGTGACAGATACGCAGTATTTT. Translated, it gives CASSLDPVTDTQYF.